These 19 T cell receptor beta chains were sequenced from one sample in a study of T cell changes during pregnancy in multiple sclerosis. Measured with immunoSEQ multiplex PCR; TCRdb has only the in-frame clones, and not every one. The table includes 75,000 to 95,000 clones, approximately 90% detected once. Sequencing was performed on peripheral blood, taken before pregnancy. The receptors come from a female donor with multiple sclerosis, enrolled in a pregnancy study.

V is TRBV7-9 and J is TRBJ1-3, with D possibly TRBD1 on 5 matching bases. V gave up 5 bases and J gave up 0 bases, with 14 bases separating them. Germline V gene lookup returns CDR1 SEHNR and CDR2 FQNEAQ (reference sequence). This CDR3 spans 16 amino acids. The CDR3 sequence: CASSPGTGGSGNTIYF. The CDR3 nucleotides are TGTGCCAGCAGCCCCGGGACGGGGGGCTCTGGAAACACCATATATTTT.

V is TRBV18 and J is TRBJ1-1; D possibly corresponds to TRBD1 (6 bases). CDR3 length: 15 residues. Per germline, CDR1 KGHSH and CDR2 LQKENI. V gave up 5 bases and J gave up 7 bases, with 20 bases separating them. The CDR3 DNA reads as TGTGCCAGCTCAGCACTACAGGGCCCTGACGGTGAAGCTTTCTTT. Protein: CASSALQGPDGEAFF.

The genes are TRBV9 and TRBJ2-2, with 11 positions matching TRBD2. CDR1 SGDLS and CDR2 YYNGEE come from the germline V gene. J gave up 6 bases and V 2 bases, and 0 bases lay outside the gene matches. This CDR3 contains 14 residues. CDR3 DNA: TGTGCCAGCAGCGTGACTAGCGGGGCCGGGGAGCTGTTTTTT. Translated, it gives CASSVTSGAGELFF.

The genes are TRBV9 and TRBJ2-7; D is unresolved. CDR1 and CDR2 from the germline V gene are SGDLS and YYNGEE. V was trimmed by 4 bases and J by 4 bases, leaving 9 bases between them. CDR3 length: 12 amino acids. CDR3 in DNA: TGTGCCAGCAGCTCCTCGTCTTACGAGCAGTACTTC. It codes for CASSSSSYEQYF.

This clone was observed a handful of times. The J gene is TRBJ2-7, the V gene TRBV7-9; the D is unclear. CDR3 length: 13 amino acids. Germline CDR1 is SEHNR and CDR2 is FQNEAQ (reference sequence). Trimming removed 1 base from V and 5 bases from J, with 9 bases in between. CDR3 in amino acids: CASSLGLGNEQYF. CDR3 DNA: TGTGCCAGCAGCTTAGGACTGGGTAACGAGCAGTACTTC.

The rearrangement joins TRBV7-2 to TRBJ2-5, with a tentative D call TRBD2 (6 bases). V was pared by 5 bases and J by 2 bases, with 15 bases between. The CDR3 length is 15 residues. Germline-derived CDR1 and CDR2 are SGHTA and FQGNSA. CDR3: CASSPMRGPQETQYF. In DNA form, the CDR3 reads TGTGCCAGCAGCCCCATGCGGGGACCGCAAGAGACCCAGTACTTC.

The rearrangement uses TRBV27 and TRBJ1-1; a weak D match, TRBD1 (5 bases). Per germline, CDR1 MNHEY and CDR2 SMNVEV (reference sequence). The CDR3 is made up of 15 amino acids. V was clipped by 5 bases and J by 6 bases, with 19 bases between them. CDR3 amino acids: CASSPLVGGSAEAFF. The CDR3 DNA reads TGTGCCAGCAGTCCCCTCGTGGGGGGTAGCGCTGAAGCTTTCTTT.

This chain links TRBV11-1 with TRBJ2-7; the D is unclear. The CDR3 spans 13 residues. Trimming left V 3 bases short and J 7 bases short, with 13 bases between. Germline V gives CDR1 SGHAT, CDR2 FQDESV (reference sequence). The CDR3 is CASSFQRVQEQYF. The CDR3 region has the DNA TGTGCCAGCAGCTTCCAACGGGTGCAAGAGCAGTACTTC.

The chain couples TRBV28 to TRBJ2-2; D perhaps matches TRBD1 (6 bases). This CDR3 comprises 16 residues. Germline-derived CDR1 and CDR2 are MDHEN and SYDVKM. Trimming pared 2 bases from V and 3 bases from J, leaving 13 bases between. The CDR3 DNA reads as TGTGCCAGCAGTTTAGCCCAGGGGATAGACACCGGGGAGCTGTTTTTT. Translated, it gives CASSLAQGIDTGELFF.

This clone was detected once. The chain joins TRBV5-1 to TRBJ2-3; D may be TRBD1 (6 bases). This CDR3 has 15 amino acids. Trimming left V 0 bases short and J 4 bases short, with 12 bases between. Per germline, CDR1 SGHRS and CDR2 YFSETQ. The CDR3, as DNA: TGCGCCAGCAGCTTGGCCATGGGGGCTTCAGATACGCAGTATTTT. Translation: CASSLAMGASDTQYF. The whole variable domain, filled in from reference TRBV5-1 and TRBJ2-3, reads KAGVTQTPRYLIKTRGQQVTLSCSPISGHRSVSWYQQTPGQGLQFLFEYFSETQRNKGNFPGRFSGRQFSNSRSEMNVSTLELGDSALYLCASSLAMGASDTQYFGPGTRLTVL.

The chain recombines TRBV6-5 with TRBJ2-7; 9 bases line up with TRBD1. The length of the CDR3 is 14 residues. Germline trimming cut 4 bases from V and 5 bases from J; bases unmatched to any gene: 6. The germline CDR1 and CDR2 sequences are MNHEY and SVGAGI. The CDR3 protein is CASSSRTGVHEQYF. The CDR3 DNA is TGTGCCAGCAGTTCTAGGACAGGGGTGCACGAGCAGTACTTC.

The V gene is TRBV6-1, the J gene TRBJ2-7, with D possibly matching TRBD2 (6 bases). This CDR3 contains 14 residues. Trimming shortened V by 6 bases and J by 6 bases, and 18 bases separated the two germline ends. Germline V gene lookup returns CDR1 MNHNS and CDR2 SASEGT. CDR3 residues: CASRVREDKREQYF. In DNA, the CDR3 is TGTGCCAGCAGAGTTAGGGAGGATAAGCGCGAGCAGTACTTC.

The chain employs TRBV11-2 and TRBJ2-3; D may be TRBD2 (5 bases). The CDR3 is 11 residues long. Germline CDR1 SGHAT, CDR2 FQNNGV. V lost 6 bases and J 6 bases, leaving 7 bases between the germline ends. The CDR3 sequence is CASSRGDTQYF. CDR3 bases: TGTGCCAGCAGTAGAGGGGATACGCAGTATTTT.

The chain joins TRBV4-2 to TRBJ2-7; possibly TRBD2 for D (6 bases). Germline CDR1 is LGHNA and CDR2 is YNFKEQ. Trimming took off 1 base at V and 0 bases at J, with 19 bases between the two ends. The CDR3 is 18 amino acids. CDR3 sequence: CASSQGPFGAGSSYEQYF. Here the CDR3 DNA reads TGTGCCAGCAGCCAAGGGCCTTTCGGGGCGGGATCCTCCTACGAGCAGTACTTC.

The CDR3 region has the DNA TGTGCCAGCAGTTTATCCTACTGGGAGCAGTTCTTC. It specifies CASSLSYWEQFF. The chain is built from TRBV28 and TRBJ2-1; no firm D call. The CDR3 runs to 12 residues. Germline CDR1 reads MDHEN; CDR2 reads SYDVKM. V lost 1 base and J 10 bases, leaving 8 bases between the germline ends.

This chain links TRBV6-6 with TRBJ2-3, with 8 nucleotides matching TRBD2. Looked up from germline, CDR1 is MNHNY and CDR2 is SVGAGI (reference sequence). With V trimmed by 6 bases and J by 5 bases, 4 bases remained unmatched. The length of the CDR3 is 13 residues. The chain's CDR3 is CASRERERDTQYF. The CDR3 region has the DNA TGTGCCAGCAGGGAGCGGGAGAGAGATACGCAGTATTTT.

The chain couples TRBV6-5 to TRBJ2-7, with D possibly matching TRBD1 (5 bases). CDR3 size: 13 residues. Per germline, CDR1 MNHEY and CDR2 SVGAGI. Trimming stripped 7 bases from V and 1 base from J, with 11 bases between. The CDR3 loop is CASTPPGSYEQYF. For the CDR3, the DNA is TGTGCCAGCACCCCCCCAGGGTCCTACGAGCAGTACTTC.

The CDR3 protein is CASSQTSGSETQYF. The CDR3 DNA follows: TGTGCCAGCAGCCAGACTAGCGGGAGTGAGACCCAGTACTTC. The rearrangement links TRBV5-4 to TRBJ2-5; TRBD2 matches 12 bases. V was clipped by 4 bases and J by 5 bases; unmatched bases: 3. Germline CDR1 is SGHNT and CDR2 is YYREEE (reference sequence). The CDR3 covers 14 residues.

The genes are TRBV25-1 and TRBJ2-4; no reliable D call. V gave up 3 bases and J gave up 12 bases, with 12 bases separating them. The CDR3 is 12 residues long. Germline CDR1 reads MGHDK; CDR2 reads SYGVNS. This CDR3 is CASSDPQLHQYF. The CDR3 nucleotides are TGTGCCAGCAGTGACCCCCAACTGCATCAGTACTTC.